The rows below give T cell receptor beta chains drawn from one sample of a study of OX40 agonist ivuxolimab in advanced cancers. Sequencing used immunoSEQ multiplex PCR; TCRdb keeps in-frame clones, though not all of them. The data contain roughly 89,000 clones, just over 85% of them seen just once; the ten biggest clones take up 5.5% to 7%. The sequenced sample was CD4+ or CD8+ T cells sorted from blood, obtained in a trial of the OX40 agonist ivuxolimab. All receptors come from an adult with an advanced solid tumor such as melanoma, head and neck, liver or kidney cancer. The CDR3 runs from the conserved cysteine through the conserved F or W. Each record gives: D gene, V gene, J gene, clone size, CDR3 protein, CDR3 DNA. A D gene is named only where the DNA matches it firmly. Clone size appears in some rows only: once, few, many, or a class for an expanded clone.

>.|TRBV6-6|TRBJ1-4|few
CASRRRSNEKLFF
TGTGCCAGCAGGCGACGGAGTAATGAAAAACTGTTTTTT
>.|TRBV6-6|TRBJ1-2|.
CASSYSDTTNYGYTF
TGTGCCAGCAGTTACTCGGACACGACTAACTATGGCTACACCTTC
>.|TRBV27|TRBJ1-2|.
CASSLLGGNGYTF
TGTGCCAGCAGTTTATTGGGGGGGAATGGCTACACCTTC
>TRBD2|TRBV6-6|TRBJ2-1|.
CASKGLAGSYNEQFF
TGTGCCAGCAAAGGACTAGCGGGCTCCTACAATGAGCAGTTCTTC
>TRBD1|TRBV9|TRBJ1-3|.
CASSTRTGVNTIYF
TGTGCCAGCAGCACCCGGACAGGGGTGAACACCATATATTTT
>.|TRBV6-5|TRBJ2-7|.
CASKSGPHAAEQYF
TGTGCCAGCAAAAGCGGACCCCACGCAGCCGAGCAGTACTTC
>.|TRBV7-3|TRBJ2-2|.
CASSPGGAANTGELLF
TGTGCCAGCAGCCCAGGCGGGGCAGCGAACACCGGGGAGCTGCTTTTT
>TRBD2|TRBV4-3|TRBJ2-2|.
CASSRPASGRAGELFF
TGCGCCAGCAGCCGTCCGGCTAGCGGGAGGGCCGGGGAGCTGTTTTTT
>.|TRBV10-2|TRBJ2-7|.
CTSSQSQRPLSYEQYF
TGCACCAGCAGCCAATCTCAGCGGCCTCTTTCCTACGAGCAGTACTTC
>TRBD2|TRBV14|TRBJ2-3|.
CASTPGLAGGTDTQYF
TGTGCCAGCACCCCGGGACTAGCGGGGGGTACAGATACGCAGTATTTT
>.|TRBV18|TRBJ1-6|.
CASSPRQLTDNSPLHF
TGTGCCAGCTCACCACGGCAGCTAACCGATAATTCACCCCTCCACTTT
>.|TRBV10-3|TRBJ1-2|.
CAIMGNNYGYTF
TGTGCCATCATGGGGAATAATTATGGCTACACCTTC
>TRBD2|TRBV13|TRBJ2-2|.
CASSLWASGVNTGELFF
TGTGCCAGCAGCTTATGGGCTAGCGGGGTGAACACCGGGGAGCTGTTTTTT
>.|TRBV19|TRBJ2-3|.
CASSWQGGTTDTQYF
TGTGCCAGTAGTTGGCAGGGTGGTACCACAGATACGCAGTATTTT
>TRBD2|TRBV30|TRBJ2-1|.
CAWSTGGNHNEQFF
TGTGCCTGGAGTACGGGAGGAAATCACAATGAGCAGTTCTTC
>TRBD2|TRBV6-5|TRBJ2-3|.
CASSYGGGGTDTQYF
TGTGCCAGCAGTTACGGGGGAGGGGGCACAGATACGCAGTATTTT
>.|TRBV21-1|TRBJ2-1|.
CASSKTNEQFF
TGTGCCAGCAGCAAGACAAACGAGCAGTTCTTC
>.|TRBV6-5|TRBJ1-1|.
CASSYGGANTEAFF
TGTGCCAGCAGTTATGGGGGGGCGAACACTGAAGCTTTCTTT
>.|TRBV6-6|TRBJ2-7|.
CASSGTTSYEQYF
TGTGCCAGCAGTGGAACGACTAGCTACGAGCAGTACTTC
>.|TRBV7-6|TRBJ2-2|.
CASSLTGQNTGELFF
TGTGCCAGCAGCTTAACTGGCCAGAACACCGGGGAGCTGTTTTTT
>.|TRBV30|TRBJ1-1|few
CAGGESTEAFF
TGTGCCGGAGGGGAGAGCACTGAAGCTTTCTTT
>TRBD1|TRBV25-1|TRBJ1-6|.
CASTGQGDSPLHF
TGTGCCAGCACCGGACAGGGGGATTCACCCCTCCACTTT
>.|TRBV6-6|TRBJ1-1|.
CASTEGLVWNTEAFF
TGTGCCAGCACCGAAGGGTTGGTGTGGAACACTGAAGCTTTCTTT
>.|TRBV23-1|TRBJ1-4|.
CASSLNGGLSCSEKLFF
TGCGCCAGCAGTCTTAATGGGGGGTTGTCGTGTAGTGAAAAACTGTTTTTT
>TRBD1|TRBV7-6|TRBJ1-1|.
CASSLVGTGLNTEAFF
TGTGCCAGCAGCTTAGTGGGGACAGGGCTGAACACTGAAGCTTTCTTT
>.|TRBV6-5|TRBJ1-1|.
CASSLDRRTEAFF
TGTGCCAGCAGTTTAGACAGGAGGACTGAAGCTTTCTTT
>.|TRBV27|TRBJ1-2|once
CASSSYRTAINYGYTF
TGTGCCAGCAGTTCATATCGGACTGCTATAAACTATGGCTACACCTTC
>.|TRBV11-3|TRBJ1-1|few
CASRGLAGNTEAFF
TGTGCCAGCAGGGGTTTGGCGGGGAACACTGAAGCTTTCTTT
>.|TRBV7-8|TRBJ2-1|.
CASSLALGHIINNEQFF
TGTGCCAGCAGCTTAGCGTTGGGACACATAATTAACAATGAGCAGTTCTTC
>TRBD1|TRBV18|TRBJ2-3|few
CASSPRTGASTDTQYF
TGTGCCAGCTCACCCCGGACAGGTGCTAGCACAGATACGCAGTATTTT
>.|TRBV5-1|TRBJ1-1|.
CASSYLYGGDTEAFF
TGCGCCAGCAGCTACCTATACGGTGGGGACACTGAAGCTTTCTTT
>.|TRBV7-9|TRBJ2-7|.
CASSRGRVSYEQYF
TGTGCCAGCAGCCGGGGTCGGGTCTCCTACGAGCAGTACTTC
>.|TRBV11-3|TRBJ2-7|.
CASSSGLGYEQYF
TGTGCCAGCAGCTCAGGGTTAGGGTACGAGCAGTACTTC
>.|TRBV5-1|TRBJ1-1|.
CASSSGHAGTEAFF
TGCGCCAGCAGCTCCGGCCACGCGGGGACTGAAGCTTTCTTT
>.|TRBV10-1|TRBJ2-6|.
CASSAAGANVLTF
TGCGCCAGCAGTGCAGCGGGGGCCAACGTCCTGACTTTC
>.|TRBV5-1|TRBJ2-5|once
CASSLRQGQRETQYF
TGCGCCAGCAGCTTGCGGCAGGGTCAACGAGAGACCCAGTACTTC
>TRBD2|TRBV19|TRBJ2-3|.
CASSMPGGATDTQYF
TGTGCCAGTAGTATGCCGGGGGGTGCGACAGATACGCAGTATTTT
>TRBD1|TRBV19|TRBJ1-2|.
CASLLTGWDPNGYTF
TGTGCCAGCCTTCTGACAGGGTGGGATCCAAATGGCTACACCTTC
>.|TRBV11-3|TRBJ2-2|.
CASSFSGGRGAGELFF
TGTGCCAGCAGCTTTTCCGGAGGCAGGGGGGCCGGGGAGCTGTTTTTT
>.|TRBV14|TRBJ2-1|.
CASSQEGFSYNEQFF
TGTGCCAGCAGCCAAGAAGGTTTCTCCTACAATGAGCAGTTCTTC